This T cell receptor beta chain was recorded in a study of cytomegalovirus exposure and HLA in healthy donors. In the PCR, 60 Vbeta and 13 Jbeta primers were used. Produced via immunoSEQ multiplex PCR; TCRdb's table is partial and in-frame only. The table includes about 160,000 clones, approximately 81% detected once. The V gene end was trimmed by 4 bases and the J gene end by 10 bases; junction bases not matched to a gene: 8. The CDR3 loop spans 15 amino acids. CDR1 is LGHNA, CDR2 YSLEER, per germline. The V and J genes are TRBV4-3 and TRBJ1-6; TRBD1 aligns across 9 bases. Sequencing was done on a sample of PBMCs. This receptor was taken from a female donor in good health and CMV-seronegative. The CDR3 spells CASSRRQGVESPLHF. The CDR3 nucleotides read TGCGCCAGCAGCCGTCGACAGGGGGTAGAATCACCCCTCCACTTT.